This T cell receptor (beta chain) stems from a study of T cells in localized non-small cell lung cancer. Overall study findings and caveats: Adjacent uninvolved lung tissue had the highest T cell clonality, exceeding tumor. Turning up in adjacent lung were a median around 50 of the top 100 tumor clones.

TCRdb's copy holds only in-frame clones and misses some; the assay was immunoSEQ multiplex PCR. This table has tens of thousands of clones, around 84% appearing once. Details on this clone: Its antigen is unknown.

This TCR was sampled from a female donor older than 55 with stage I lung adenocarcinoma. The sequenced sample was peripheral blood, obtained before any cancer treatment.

The CDR3 loop reads CASSLEGGKWEETQYF. The CDR3 DNA is TGTGCCAGCAGCTTAGAAGGTGGGAAGTGGGAAGAGACCCAGTACTTC. The genes are TRBV7-9 and TRBJ2-5; D gene ambiguous. This CDR3 has 16 amino acids. Trimming removed 1 base from V and 3 bases from J, with 15 bases in between. Germline lookup yields CDR1 SEHNR and CDR2 FQNEAQ (reference sequence).